This T cell receptor beta chain was sequenced for a study of T cell repertoires in cytomegalovirus infection. MiXCR, applied by TCRdb to the reads, yields one record per CDR3 protein. The sample yields 200,000 to 250,000 distinct CDR3 sequences, 35% to 40% seen once. This clonotype came up a few times. Antigen: not known. CDR3 length: 14 residues. Trimming at V came to 5 bases and at J to 1 base, leaving 4 bases not matched to a gene. Germline V CDR1 and CDR2: SGHVT, SQSDAQ. Specimen: CD8+ T cells from cultured PBMCs, collected from culture after CMV antigen stimulation. The TCR comes from a human donor in good health (CMV status not recorded). Some clones in this sample may be carry-over from other donors' samples. The chain uses TRBV7-4 and TRBJ2-5; 7 bases align to TRBD1. The CDR3 nucleotides are TGTGCCAGCAGCCGCACAGGGGCCCAAGAGACCCAGTACTTC. The encoded protein is CASSRTGAQETQYF.